Listed below are T cell receptor beta chains from one sample, sequenced in a study of response to subunit inactivated influenza vaccine. TCRdb re-analysed the RT-PCR reads in MiXCR, keeping a single row per CDR3 protein. In the table there are roughly 540,000 distinct CDR3 sequences, under 30% of which are singletons. The same data also contributed to another study, on T cells expressing NK-cell markers.

Sequenced material: CD4+ T cells sorted from PBMCs, taken about 13 days after vaccination. The receptors originated from a man aged 50 to 59 who received an inactivated influenza vaccine. Both conserved end residues are part of each CDR3. The order of the fields is D gene, V gene, J gene, clone size, CDR3 DNA, CDR3 protein. A D gene is named only where the DNA matches it firmly. Clone size is not always given. Where it is, it says once, few, many or a class for expanded clones.

TRBD1	TRBV27	TRBJ1-2	few	TGTGCCAGCAGTGTGCAAGTCACAGGGGGGCAGGATGGCTACACCTTC	CASSVQVTGGQDGYTF
-	TRBV12-3/TRBV12-4	TRBJ1-1	many	TGTGCCAGCAGTTTCAAGAGCCGGACTGAAGCTTTCTTT	CASSFKSRTEAFF
-	TRBV5-8	TRBJ2-7	few	TGTGCCAGCAGCTTGAGTCTCGGTCGGGGGGCGCATTACGAGCAGTACTTC	CASSLSLGRGAHYEQYF
-	TRBV3-1	TRBJ2-7	-	TGTGCCAGCAGCCTCCGCCGGGGCCACGAGCAGTACTTC	CASSLRRGHEQYF
TRBD2	TRBV4-2	TRBJ2-1	few	TGTGCCAGCAGCCAAGGATCCATGACTAGCGGGGGAGATGAGCAGTTCTTC	CASSQGSMTSGGDEQFF
-	TRBV5-1	TRBJ2-7	few	TGCGCCAGCAGCTTGGCCTACGGGACCCTCTCCCGGCAGTACTTC	CASSLAYGTLSRQYF
-	TRBV29-1	TRBJ1-2	few	TGCAGCGTTGCAGTGGGGGGAGACTATGGCTACACCTTC	CSVAVGGDYGYTF
-	TRBV5-1	TRBJ2-7	few	TGCGCCAGCGGGCAGGGGTTCGACGAGCAGTACTTC	CASGQGFDEQYF
TRBD1	TRBV7-9	TRBJ2-7	-	TGTGCCACCGGGACAGTGAGCTCCTACGAGCAGTACTTC	CATGTVSSYEQYF
-	TRBV20-1	TRBJ1-2	-	TGCAGTGCTAAAGACAGGAGCCCATATGGCTACACCTTC	CSAKDRSPYGYTF
TRBD2	TRBV7-2	TRBJ2-7	-	TGTGCCAGCAGCTCTTCTAGCGGGAGTTCTTACGAGCAGTACTTC	CASSSSSGSSYEQYF
TRBD1	TRBV12-3/TRBV12-4	TRBJ1-1	many	TGTGCCAGCAGTTCGTCCCCCGGGACAGGGAACACTGAAGCTTTCTTT	CASSSSPGTGNTEAFF
-	TRBV24-1	TRBJ2-2	-	TGTGCCACCAGTGATACCAGGTGGAGTCCGAACACCGGGGAGCTGTTTTTT	CATSDTRWSPNTGELFF
-	TRBV7-2	TRBJ2-7	many	TGTGCCAGCTCCGTCTCAGGATCCTACGAGCAGTACTTC	CASSVSGSYEQYF
-	TRBV12-3/TRBV12-4	TRBJ1-2	few	TGTGCCAGCTGTCCTGGGGGGGTAAACTATGGCTACACCTTC	CASCPGGVNYGYTF
TRBD1	TRBV14	TRBJ1-1	-	TGTGCCAGCAGCTATGACAGGGACACTGAAGCTTTCTTT	CASSYDRDTEAFF
-	TRBV18	TRBJ2-6	few	TGTGCCAGCTCACCACCCAGGTCTGGGGCCAACGTCCTGACTTTC	CASSPPRSGANVLTF
TRBD2	TRBV27	TRBJ2-1	-	TGTGCCAGCAGTGCGTACAGCGGGATCTATGGAGAGCAGTTCTTC	CASSAYSGIYGEQFF
-	TRBV4-1	TRBJ2-3	many	TGCGCCAGCAGCCAAGATGCCTGGCCGGCTACTAGCACAGATACGCAGTATTTT	CASSQDAWPATSTDTQYF
TRBD1	TRBV20-1	TRBJ1-4	-	TGCAGTGGACGGACAGGGTTGGATGAAAAACTGTTTTTT	CSGRTGLDEKLFF
TRBD1	TRBV7-9	TRBJ2-1	-	TGCGCCAGCAGCGGTGGACAGGGGGTCTCCTACAATGAGCAGTTCTTC	CASSGGQGVSYNEQFF
-	TRBV29-1	TRBJ2-1	few	TGCAGCGTCGCCCATCTAGGGTCCGGTGAGCAGTTCTTC	CSVAHLGSGEQFF
TRBD2	TRBV4-3	TRBJ2-3	-	TGCGCCAGCAGCCACAAGATGGGGGGACTAGACACAGATACGCAGTATTTT	CASSHKMGGLDTDTQYF
TRBD2	TRBV2	TRBJ2-2	few	TGTGCCATCGGGACTAGTTTGAGGAGTGCCGGGGAGCTGTTTTTT	CAIGTSLRSAGELFF
-	TRBV6-2/TRBV6-3	TRBJ1-6	few	TGTGCCAGCAGAAAGGACAGAACCCTCCACTTT	CASRKDRTLHF
TRBD2	TRBV27	TRBJ2-1	few	TGTGCCAGCAGTTTATTGGGGACTAGCGGGTCTTCCGAGCAGTTCTTC	CASSLLGTSGSSEQFF
-	TRBV9	TRBJ2-7	-	TGTGCCAGCAGCGACGACAGGCATGGGTCCTACGAGCAGTACTTC	CASSDDRHGSYEQYF
-	TRBV5-1	TRBJ2-3	-	TGCGCCAGCAAAATGGCCAGCACAGATACGCAGTATTTT	CASKMASTDTQYF
-	TRBV20-1	TRBJ1-1	-	TGCAGTGCTCCCTCCGGGGGGACCGCTGAAGCTTTCTTT	CSAPSGGTAEAFF
TRBD2	TRBV5-1	TRBJ2-1	-	TGCGCCAGCAGCTTGGCACTAGCGGGAGGGCGAAATGAGCAGTTCTTC	CASSLALAGGRNEQFF
-	TRBV5-1	TRBJ1-3	-	TGCGCCAGCAGCGCCGATACTGGAAACACCATATATTTT	CASSADTGNTIYF
-	TRBV15	TRBJ1-4	-	TGTGCCACCCAGGGATTTAATGAAAAACTGTTTTTT	CATQGFNEKLFF
TRBD1	TRBV5-1	TRBJ1-1	-	TGCGCCAGCAGCTTTCAGGGGGCGACTGAAGCTTTCTTT	CASSFQGATEAFF
-	TRBV3-1	TRBJ2-7	few	TGTGCCAGCAGCCATGGGCTGGAAGTCGCGCAGTACTTC	CASSHGLEVAQYF
-	TRBV28	TRBJ1-6	few	TGTGCCAGCAGTTTAACGAGGTCCTATAATTCACCCCTCCACTTT	CASSLTRSYNSPLHF
-	TRBV2	TRBJ1-5	many	TGTGCCAGCAGTGAGGGGCGGGGGCAGCCCCAGCATTTT	CASSEGRGQPQHF
-	TRBV6-2/TRBV6-3	TRBJ2-3	-	TGTGCCAGCAGTTACGCGCGGGGGCGGCTTCTTTCAGATACGCAGTATTTT	CASSYARGRLLSDTQYF
-	TRBV5-1	TRBJ2-7	-	TGCGCCAGCAGCTTGGCAGGTGTGAAAAACGAGCAGTACTTC	CASSLAGVKNEQYF
TRBD1	TRBV18	TRBJ1-6	many	TGTGCCAGCTCACTCGGGACAGGGGGGTCGAATTCACCCCTCCACTTT	CASSLGTGGSNSPLHF
TRBD2	TRBV14	TRBJ2-5	-	TGTGCCAGCAGCCAAGAGTCTAGCGGGAGGGAGACCCAGTACTTC	CASSQESSGRETQYF
-	TRBV20-1	TRBJ2-4	few	TGCAGTGCTAGAGATCTTGGGACGGCGCCCATTCAGTACTTC	CSARDLGTAPIQYF
-	TRBV4-3	TRBJ1-2	-	TGCGCCAGCAGCCAAGTTCCCCAGGAGGATAACTATGGCTACACCTTC	CASSQVPQEDNYGYTF
-	TRBV6-1	TRBJ2-1	-	TGTGCCAGCAGCTCTAAGACAGGAGACAATGAGCAGTTCTTC	CASSSKTGDNEQFF
-	TRBV4-3	TRBJ1-4	many	TGCGCCAGCAGCCAAGACGGCCCTCATAATGAAAAACTGTTTTTT	CASSQDGPHNEKLFF
-	TRBV6-1	TRBJ1-5	-	TGTGCCAGCAGTGATAACAGGGATCAGCCCCAGCATTTT	CASSDNRDQPQHF
-	TRBV4-3	TRBJ2-3	-	TGCGCCAGCAGCCAAGACCGGGCCACAGATACGCAGTATTTT	CASSQDRATDTQYF
-	TRBV9	TRBJ1-1	-	TGTGCCAGCAGCATGGGCCCAGGGACTACTGAAGCTTTCTTT	CASSMGPGTTEAFF
TRBD2	TRBV11-2	TRBJ2-7	few	TGTGCCAGCAGCTTAGATGGGCTAGCGGACTTATACGAGCAGTACTTC	CASSLDGLADLYEQYF
-	TRBV7-9	TRBJ2-1	few	TGTGCCAGCAGCTTAGCCCGGCTAGACCTCAATGAGCAGTTCTTC	CASSLARLDLNEQFF
-	TRBV20-1	TRBJ2-1	-	TGCAGTGCTAGAGGTTCGGGGCAAAATTTCTACAATGAGCAGTTCTTC	CSARGSGQNFYNEQFF
-	TRBV7-9	TRBJ1-5	few	TGTGCCAGCAGCTTAGGGTGGGGCAATCAGCCCCAGCATTTT	CASSLGWGNQPQHF
-	TRBV29-1	TRBJ1-2	-	TGCAGCGTTGAAGGCGGACAGCTAAACTATGGCTACACCTTC	CSVEGGQLNYGYTF
TRBD1	TRBV20-1	TRBJ2-5	many	TGCAGTGGGAGGCAGGGGGCTCAAGAGACCCAGTACTTC	CSGRQGAQETQYF
TRBD2	TRBV12-3/TRBV12-4	TRBJ2-3	few	TGTGCCAGCAGCCGGACTAGCGGAAACACAGATACGCAGTATTTT	CASSRTSGNTDTQYF
-	TRBV12-3/TRBV12-4	TRBJ2-5	-	TGTGCCAGCACCGTCAGCGGACCCTTGGAGACCCAGTACTTC	CASTVSGPLETQYF
TRBD2	TRBV9	TRBJ2-5	few	TGTGCCAGCAGCGTATTACTAGCGGGAGGTGCTGAGACCCAGTACTTC	CASSVLLAGGAETQYF
-	TRBV7-2	TRBJ2-5	-	TGTGCCAGCAGCTTAGTGGGGACTGGAGAGACCCAGTACTTC	CASSLVGTGETQYF
TRBD2	TRBV29-1	TRBJ2-1	-	TGCAGCGTTGACGAGGACCACCCGGGCGGGAGTGAGCAGTTCTTC	CSVDEDHPGGSEQFF
-	TRBV12-3/TRBV12-4	TRBJ1-2	-	TGTGCCAGCGCCCCCTGGCAGGGGAACTATGGCTACACCTTC	CASAPWQGNYGYTF